This T cell receptor beta chain was captured in a study of control samples from healthy donors and cancer patients (dated by TCRdb to 2019 to 2021). The library was built by means of the immunoSEQ multiplex PCR assay. The immuneACCESS repertoire file appears here via TCRdb, limited to in-frame rearrangements. These files lack a portion of the clones; in checked studies, under half of the deficit traces to unresolved V genes, and the cause of the others is not known. Recorded for this sample are 5,500 to 7,500 clones; over 55% of them occurred a single time. The top ten constitute around 7% of the sample. As to this clone: Its antigen is currently not known. No qualities accompany the bases; no much larger clone lies one base away.

There are 14 amino acids in the CDR3, from cysteine to phenylalanine inclusive. The entry retains the CDR3 DNA only, 42 bases that are in frame from base 1. The V and J ends are trimmed by 7 bases and 13 bases, leaving 26 bases between them. In the germline V gene, CDR1 corresponds to MNHEY and CDR2 to SVGAGI. Sequenced material: formalin-fixed, paraffin-embedded tissue. The sequence is built from TRBV6-5 and TRBJ2-7, with TRBD1 as a weak D call on 5 bases. The receptor was derived from a male donor with melanoma. The CDR3 reads as follows: CASTLGWQSGREYF. In nucleotides, the sequence is TGTGCCAGCACCCTGGGCTGGCAGTCAGGGCGTGAATACTTC.